These 18 T cell receptor beta chains were sequenced from one sample in a study of vaccination and CD4 T cells after COVID-19. The Oncomine TCR Beta short-read assay sequenced DNA from cultured CD4+ T cells. TCRdb re-analysed the PCR reads in MiXCR, keeping a single row per CDR3 protein. The table lists about 18,000 distinct CDR3 sequences, about two fifths of them singletons. No antigen has been identified for these receptors. Treatment described: 10-day PBMC culture with coronavirus spike peptide pools or control peptides (ViraFEST assay). Here the sequenced sample was CD4+ T cells from blood, cultured in vitro, taken after SARS-CoV-2 vaccination. The receptors were gathered from a human donor who had recovered from COVID-19.

J is TRBJ2-5 and V is TRBV18; D is uncertain. The V end was cut by 2 bases, the J end by 2 bases, with 9 bases between. This CDR3 is built from 14 residues. In germline, CDR1 is KGHSH, CDR2 LQKENI. The CDR3 DNA reads TGTGCCAGCTCACCAAAGACGTTACAAGAGACCCAGTACTTC. Its protein product is CASSPKTLQETQYF.

Here the CDR3 reads CASTVGRALPYGYTF. The CDR3 DNA is TGTGCCAGCACGGTGGGACGGGCCCTGCCCTATGGCTACACCTTC. The rearrangement uses TRBV6-2 or TRBV6-3 and TRBJ1-2; D possibly corresponds to TRBD1 (5 bases). Germline V CDR1 and CDR2: MNHEY, SVGEGT. Trimming removed 7 bases at V and 4 bases at J, with 19 bases between. The CDR3 loop spans 15 amino acids.

The chain carries TRBV6-1 and TRBJ1-1; TRBD1 matches 8 bases. CDR1 and CDR2 from the germline V gene are MNHNS and SASEGT. V was clipped by 6 bases and J by 6 bases; unmatched bases: 6. There are 13 residues in the CDR3. The CDR3 spells CASRQDRVSEAFF. Here the CDR3 DNA reads TGTGCCAGCAGACAGGACAGGGTTTCTGAAGCTTTCTTT.

The genes are TRBV10-3 and TRBJ1-3; TRBD1 might be the D (5 bases). The V gene's germline CDR1 is ENHRY and CDR2 SYGVKD. This CDR3 spans 13 amino acids. V lost 6 bases, J lost 6 bases, and 12 bases lay in between. The CDR3 nucleotides are TGTGCCATCAGCCGGGGGGACTTAAACACCATATATTTT. Translating it yields CAISRGDLNTIYF.

The chain couples TRBV12-3 or TRBV12-4 to TRBJ1-2; D call uncertain. CDR3 length: 13 amino acids. V was pared by 3 bases and J by 3 bases, with 8 bases between. The chain's CDR3 is CASSFRYDYGYTF. DNA for the CDR3: TGTGCCAGCAGTTTTCGATACGACTATGGCTACACCTTC.

The genes are TRBV7-9 and TRBJ1-1; TRBD1 might be the D (6 bases). The CDR3 extends over 15 amino acids. V lost 4 bases and J lost 1, with 13 bases in between. CDR1 is SEHNR and CDR2 is FQNEAQ in the germline V gene (reference sequence). The CDR3 sequence: CASSSLPGANTEAFF. Here the CDR3 DNA reads TGTGCCAGCAGCTCCCTTCCAGGGGCGAACACTGAAGCTTTCTTT.

This clonotype was detected only a few times. This chain links TRBV27 with TRBJ2-3; D unclear. CDR1 and CDR2 from the germline V gene are MNHEY and SMNVEV (reference sequence). The V end lost 6 bases, the J end lost 2 bases, and 6 bases lay between the germline ends. CDR3 length: 12 amino acids. CDR3 DNA sequence: TGTGCCAGCAGAAGTCTCACAGATACGCAGTATTTT. This codes for CASRSLTDTQYF.

V and J are TRBV12-3 or TRBV12-4 and TRBJ2-5, with TRBD2 as a possible D gene (6 bases). This CDR3 is built from 13 residues. V was shortened by 3 bases and J by 4 bases, with 9 bases between the two germline ends. CDR3 in amino acids: CASSLLARETQYF. DNA of the CDR3: TGTGCCAGCAGTTTGCTAGCGAGAGAGACCCAGTACTTC.

The chain carries TRBV7-9 and TRBJ1-1, with 8 nucleotides matching TRBD1. With V trimmed by 6 bases and J by 5 bases, 11 bases remained unmatched. The length of the CDR3 is 15 residues. Per the germline V gene, CDR1 is SEHNR and CDR2 is FQNEAQ (reference sequence). CDR3 loop: CASSQDPGGLTEAFF. CDR3 sequence (DNA): TGTGCCAGCAGTCAAGACCCAGGGGGCCTTACTGAAGCTTTCTTT.

This clonotype appeared a few times. The chain combines TRBV29-1 with TRBJ2-7; D gene ambiguous. The germline V gene has CDR1 SQVTM and CDR2 ANQGSEA. The V end lost 4 bases, the J end lost 5 bases, and 12 bases lay between the germline ends. The CDR3 consists of 12 residues. CDR3 protein: CSVVIRVDEQYF. CDR3 coding DNA: TGCAGCGTTGTCATCCGTGTGGACGAGCAGTACTTC.

The rearrangement joins TRBV19 to TRBJ1-1; weak D call: TRBD1 (5 bases). The CDR3 is 11 amino acids. Germline CDR1 is LNHDA and CDR2 is SQIVND (reference sequence). V lost 11 bases and J 5 bases, leaving 12 bases between the germline ends. DNA for the CDR3: TGTGCCCTCGCAGGGTTTACTGAAGCTTTCTTT. It yields the protein CALAGFTEAFF.

This clonotype showed up just a few times. The V gene is TRBV20-1, the J gene TRBJ2-7; D is tentatively TRBD1 or TRBD2 (5 bases each). This CDR3 is 13 amino acids long. V was trimmed by 3 bases and J by 2 bases, leaving 11 bases between them. Germline V lookup: CDR1 DFQATT, CDR2 SNEGSKA (reference sequence). CDR3 amino acids: CSARGDGPYEQYF. Here the CDR3 DNA reads TGCAGTGCTAGGGGGGACGGGCCCTACGAGCAGTACTTC.

The chain is built from TRBV20-1 and TRBJ2-3; a possible D gene is TRBD2 (6 bases). V was cut by 6 bases and J by 0 bases, with 16 bases left in between. Germline V gene lookup returns CDR1 DFQATT and CDR2 SNEGSKA (reference sequence). CDR3 length: 15 residues. CDR3 nucleotides: TGCAGTGCCACCGGCGGGGAAGCAAGCACAGATACGCAGTATTTT. Translating gives CSATGGEASTDTQYF.

This rearrangement joins TRBV18 to TRBJ2-5, with 7 bases fitting TRBD1. CDR3 length equals 17 residues. Germline V gene data show CDR1 as KGHSH and CDR2 as LQKENI. The trim removed 2 bases at V and 1 base at J, leaving 10 bases unmatched. In nucleotides, the CDR3 is TGTGCCAGCTCACCATTTATTTGGGACAGACCCCAAGAGACCCAGTACTTC. This gives the protein CASSPFIWDRPQETQYF.

In this sample, this clonotype turned up a few times. V is TRBV20-1 and J is TRBJ2-3, with 7 nucleotides matching TRBD1. CDR1 and CDR2 (germline): DFQATT, SNEGSKA (reference sequence). CDR3 size: 15 residues. J lost 6 bases, V lost 8 bases, and 17 bases had no gene match. CDR3 sequence: CSPRSVQGRGDTQYF. CDR3 in DNA: TGCAGTCCCAGATCCGTACAGGGGAGAGGTGATACGCAGTATTTT.

This clonotype was seen only a few times. The V and J genes are TRBV6-2 or TRBV6-3 and TRBJ2-3, with a possible D match to TRBD2 (6 bases). V was cut by 4 bases and J by 1 base, with 21 bases left in between. The CDR3 length is 18 residues. Germline V CDR1 and CDR2: MNHEY, SVGEGT. The CDR3 spells CASSSFLLGGRGTDTQYF. CDR3 in DNA: TGTGCCAGCAGTTCGTTCCTCCTCGGGGGACGTGGCACAGATACGCAGTATTTT.

The chain links TRBV7-8 to TRBJ2-2; D possibly matches TRBD1 or TRBD2 (5 bases each). This CDR3 has 14 amino acids. Trimming left V 3 bases short and J 4 bases short, with 9 bases between. Germline V gene lookup returns CDR1 SGHVS and CDR2 FQNEAQ. CDR3: CASSFGTFTGELFF. The CDR3 nucleotides are TGTGCCAGCAGCTTCGGGACCTTCACCGGGGAGCTGTTTTTT.

Only a few counts were recorded for this clonotype. The chain carries TRBV7-2 and TRBJ2-7; TRBD1 matches 9 bases. Germline lookup yields CDR1 SGHTA and CDR2 FQGNSA. The V gene end was trimmed by 7 bases and the J gene end by 7 bases; junction bases not matched to a gene: 11. CDR3 length equals 14 residues. CDR3 amino acids: CASTADRGYYEQYF. The CDR3 DNA reads TGTGCCAGCACCGCGGACAGGGGATATTATGAGCAGTACTTC.